This TCR beta chain was recorded in a study of T cell changes during pregnancy in multiple sclerosis. This clone has just a few counts. Clones were read by immunoSEQ multiplex PCR, and TCRdb kept only the in-frame ones, dropping some. The data contain about 60,000 clones, about 90% of them singletons. Trimming took off 7 bases at V and 0 bases at J, with 15 bases between the two ends. CDR1 and CDR2 from the germline V gene are SEHNR and FQNEAQ (reference sequence). This CDR3 is built from 15 residues. This chain uses TRBV7-9 with TRBJ1-1; D is undetermined. The input for sequencing was peripheral blood, taken in the first trimester of pregnancy. The source is a female donor with multiple sclerosis, enrolled in a pregnancy study. The CDR3 nucleotides are TGTGCCAGCATCCTAACCCCGGAGATGAACACTGAAGCTTTCTTT. Protein sequence: CASILTPEMNTEAFF.